The 2 T cell receptor beta chains below come from one sample, sequenced in a study of blood T cell repertoires in COVID-19. Generated by immunoSEQ multiplex PCR, the TCRdb table keeps only in-frame clones and is missing some. The data show about 170,000 clones, around 86% seen once. Specimen: peripheral blood. The source is a woman aged 80 or over in a cohort sampled during active or convalescent COVID-19.

This sequence joins TRBV10-3 and TRBJ1-5; D not resolved. Germline loops: CDR1 ENHRY, CDR2 SYGVKD. The CDR3 covers 17 residues. Trimming removed 0 bases from V and 1 base from J, with 13 bases in between. CDR3: CAISESQIASSNQPQHF. CDR3 sequence (DNA): TGTGCCATCAGTGAGTCCCAAATAGCGTCGAGCAATCAGCCCCAGCATTTT.

J is TRBJ2-1 and V is TRBV11-3, with TRBD2 matching over 13 bases. The CDR3 totals 16 residues. V shed 5 bases, J shed 5 bases, and the junction held 6 bases outside the gene matches. Germline V gene sequence: CDR1 SGHNT, CDR2 YENEEA. This chain's CDR3 is CASSEEGLAGNNEQFF. The CDR3 DNA is TGTGCCAGCAGCGAAGAGGGACTAGCGGGGAACAATGAGCAGTTCTTC.